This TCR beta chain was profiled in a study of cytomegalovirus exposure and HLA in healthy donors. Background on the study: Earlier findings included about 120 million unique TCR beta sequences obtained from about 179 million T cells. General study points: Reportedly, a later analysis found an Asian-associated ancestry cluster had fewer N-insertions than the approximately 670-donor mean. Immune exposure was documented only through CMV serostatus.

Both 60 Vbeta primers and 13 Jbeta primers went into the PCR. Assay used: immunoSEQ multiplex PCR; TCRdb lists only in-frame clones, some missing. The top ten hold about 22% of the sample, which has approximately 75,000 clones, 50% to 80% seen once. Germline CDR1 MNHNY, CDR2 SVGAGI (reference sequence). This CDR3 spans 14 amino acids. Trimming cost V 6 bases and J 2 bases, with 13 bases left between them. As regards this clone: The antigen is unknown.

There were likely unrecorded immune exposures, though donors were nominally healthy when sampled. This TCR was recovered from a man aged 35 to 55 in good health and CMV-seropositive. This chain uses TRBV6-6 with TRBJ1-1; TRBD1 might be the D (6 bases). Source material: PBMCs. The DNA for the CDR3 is TGTGCCAGCAGATCGACAGGTTATAACACTGAAGCTTTCTTT. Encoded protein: CASRSTGYNTEAFF.